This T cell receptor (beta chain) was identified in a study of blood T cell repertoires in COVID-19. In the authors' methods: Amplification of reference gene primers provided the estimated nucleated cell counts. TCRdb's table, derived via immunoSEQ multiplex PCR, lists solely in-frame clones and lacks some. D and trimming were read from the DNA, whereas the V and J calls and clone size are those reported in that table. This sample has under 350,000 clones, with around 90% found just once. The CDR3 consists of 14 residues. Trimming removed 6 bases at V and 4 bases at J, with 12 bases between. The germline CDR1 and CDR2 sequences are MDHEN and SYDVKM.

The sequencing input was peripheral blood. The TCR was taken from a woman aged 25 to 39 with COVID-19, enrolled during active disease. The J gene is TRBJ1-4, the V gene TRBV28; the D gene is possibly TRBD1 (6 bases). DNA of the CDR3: TGTGCCAGCAGCTGGGGGCAGGGTAATGAAAAACTGTTTTTT. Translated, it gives CASSWGQGNEKLFF.